These 2 T cell receptor beta chains originate from one sample sequenced in a study of identical twins. TCRdb reprocessed the 5' RACE reads via MiXCR and lists one record per CDR3 protein. The sample records more than 350,000 distinct CDR3 sequences, roughly 9% being singletons. Sequenced: naive T cells sorted from blood. The receptors here all came from a woman in her forties or fifties in good health.

This clonotype was counted only a few times. This chain joins TRBV7-9 and TRBJ2-7, with 11 bases that match TRBD1. With 2 bases clipped from V and 5 bases from J, the junction kept 8 bases outside the gene matches. The CDR3 length is 16 residues. Germline lookup yields CDR1 SEHNR and CDR2 FQNEAQ (reference sequence). CDR3: CASSLTFGQGAHEQYF. CDR3 DNA: TGTGCCAGCAGCTTAACCTTTGGACAGGGGGCCCACGAGCAGTACTTC.

This clonotype was seen many times. This sequence joins TRBV14 and TRBJ2-1; 10 bases match TRBD2. The ends lost 2 bases at V and 2 bases at J; junction bases unmatched: 6. Per the germline V gene, CDR1 is SGHDN and CDR2 is FVKESK. There are 17 residues in the CDR3. This CDR3 is CASSQHLGLAPYNEQFF. CDR3 coding DNA: TGTGCCAGCAGCCAACATTTGGGACTAGCGCCCTACAATGAGCAGTTCTTC.